Listed below are T cell receptor beta chains from one sample, sequenced in a study of human T cells and chemical hapten exposure. TCRdb redid the calling of the RACE reads with MiXCR, one entry per CDR3 protein. The table shows 150,000 to 200,000 distinct CDR3 sequences, with about a quarter occurring only once. The sample was whole blood, taken in connection with sensitization to the hapten diphenylcyclopropenone (DPC). The receptors stem from a woman younger than 35 with alopecia areata. Some clones in this sample may be carry-over from other donors' samples. Each CDR3 is given with its conserved first and last residue. D genes are given only for firm matches. Part of the rows lack a size; the others show once, few, many or a class for expanded clones.

d_call: NA; j_call: TRBJ2-2; clone_size: NA; v_call: TRBV30; cdr3_nt: TGTGCCTGGAGTGAAAGGGACTTGGACACCGGGGAGCTGTTTTTT; cdr3_aa: CAWSERDLDTGELFF
d_call: TRBD2; j_call: TRBJ2-1; clone_size: few; v_call: TRBV7-2; cdr3_nt: TGTGCCAGCAGCCCCGGGGTAGCGGGAGGATACAATGAGCAGTTCTTC; cdr3_aa: CASSPGVAGGYNEQFF
d_call: NA; j_call: TRBJ2-7; clone_size: few; v_call: TRBV6-6; cdr3_nt: TGTGCCAGCAGCCCCTGGGGGCTGGGAAACGAGCAGTACTTC; cdr3_aa: CASSPWGLGNEQYF
d_call: NA; j_call: TRBJ2-1; clone_size: NA; v_call: TRBV2; cdr3_nt: TGTGCCAGCACCGGGAGAGTTACGAACAATGAGCAGTTCTTC; cdr3_aa: CASTGRVTNNEQFF
d_call: NA; j_call: TRBJ2-3; clone_size: NA; v_call: TRBV6-2/TRBV6-3; cdr3_nt: TGTGCCAGCAGGGTTGGACTTTCCACAGATACGCAGTATTTT; cdr3_aa: CASRVGLSTDTQYF
d_call: TRBD1; j_call: TRBJ1-4; clone_size: NA; v_call: TRBV20-1; cdr3_nt: TGCAGTGCACCGGACAGGCTCTCTCGTGAAAAACTGTTTTTT; cdr3_aa: CSAPDRLSREKLFF
d_call: NA; j_call: TRBJ2-2; clone_size: few; v_call: TRBV2; cdr3_nt: TGTGCCAGCAGACCCAGGATGAACACCGGGGAGCTGTTTTTT; cdr3_aa: CASRPRMNTGELFF
d_call: NA; j_call: TRBJ1-2; clone_size: NA; v_call: TRBV28; cdr3_nt: TGTGCCAGCAGTCAACTTCCAGAGGGTGTAGTTGGCTACACCTTC; cdr3_aa: CASSQLPEGVVGYTF
d_call: TRBD1; j_call: TRBJ2-3; clone_size: NA; v_call: TRBV20-1; cdr3_nt: TGCAGTGCTAGAGGGACAGGGGGCAGAGATACGCAGTATTTT; cdr3_aa: CSARGTGGRDTQYF
d_call: TRBD1; j_call: TRBJ1-1; clone_size: NA; v_call: TRBV11-2; cdr3_nt: TGTGCCAGCAGCCGAATGACAGGGGGCACCACTGAAGCTTTCTTT; cdr3_aa: CASSRMTGGTTEAFF
d_call: TRBD1; j_call: TRBJ2-7; clone_size: many; v_call: TRBV27; cdr3_nt: TGTGCCAGCAGTTTGTTAGGACAGGGACCTTACGAGCAGTACTTC; cdr3_aa: CASSLLGQGPYEQYF
d_call: TRBD2; j_call: TRBJ2-5; clone_size: NA; v_call: TRBV7-9; cdr3_nt: TGTGCCAGCAGCCCACCGCGGGGGTCAGAGACCCAGTACTTC; cdr3_aa: CASSPPRGSETQYF
d_call: NA; j_call: TRBJ2-1; clone_size: NA; v_call: TRBV7-9; cdr3_nt: TGTGCCAGCAGCTGGAGGGAGTCTGGTCAGTTCTTC; cdr3_aa: CASSWRESGQFF
d_call: NA; j_call: TRBJ1-5; clone_size: many; v_call: TRBV4-3; cdr3_nt: TGCGCCAGCAGCCAAGAGCCCTTTAGCAATCAGCCCCAGCATTTT; cdr3_aa: CASSQEPFSNQPQHF
d_call: NA; j_call: TRBJ1-6; clone_size: few; v_call: TRBV12-3/TRBV12-4; cdr3_nt: TGTGCCAGCAGTAGTCCCCGGGACGGATATTCACCCCTCCACTTT; cdr3_aa: CASSSPRDGYSPLHF
d_call: NA; j_call: TRBJ2-6; clone_size: few; v_call: TRBV4-3; cdr3_nt: TGCGCCAGCAGCCAAGCAAGTACAGACTCTGGGGCCAACGTCCTGACTTTC; cdr3_aa: CASSQASTDSGANVLTF
d_call: NA; j_call: TRBJ2-7; clone_size: NA; v_call: TRBV29-1; cdr3_nt: TGCAGCGTTGAAGGTTCTCGGCACGAAGAGCAGTACTTC; cdr3_aa: CSVEGSRHEEQYF
d_call: TRBD1; j_call: TRBJ1-1; clone_size: many; v_call: TRBV7-3; cdr3_nt: TGTGCCAGCAGTTTCAAGGACAGGCCCTGGAGAGAGAAAGCTTTCTTT; cdr3_aa: CASSFKDRPWREKAFF
d_call: TRBD1; j_call: TRBJ2-1; clone_size: few; v_call: TRBV6-1; cdr3_nt: TGTGCCAGTGACGACAGGGCATCCAATGAGCAGTTCTTC; cdr3_aa: CASDDRASNEQFF
d_call: TRBD2; j_call: TRBJ2-7; clone_size: few; v_call: TRBV29-1; cdr3_nt: TGCAGCGTTGCTAGCGGGAGCCACGAGCAGTACTTC; cdr3_aa: CSVASGSHEQYF
d_call: TRBD2; j_call: TRBJ2-1; clone_size: NA; v_call: TRBV4-3; cdr3_nt: TGCGCCAGCAGCCCCAAGCGGGGGGGGGTTGTGAGGGATTACAATGAGCAGTTCTTC; cdr3_aa: CASSPKRGGVVRDYNEQFF
d_call: TRBD1; j_call: TRBJ1-5; clone_size: few; v_call: TRBV12-3/TRBV12-4; cdr3_nt: TGTGCCAGCAGGAGGACAGGGGATCAGCCCCAGCATTTT; cdr3_aa: CASRRTGDQPQHF
d_call: NA; j_call: TRBJ2-4; clone_size: once; v_call: TRBV28; cdr3_nt: TGTGCCAGCAGGCTTACAGGGTCTAAAAACATTCAGTACTTC; cdr3_aa: CASRLTGSKNIQYF
d_call: NA; j_call: TRBJ1-1; clone_size: few; v_call: TRBV5-4; cdr3_nt: TGTGCCAGCAGTTTAAGGGCGAACACTGAAGCTTTCTTT; cdr3_aa: CASSLRANTEAFF
d_call: TRBD1; j_call: TRBJ2-1; clone_size: few; v_call: TRBV29-1; cdr3_nt: TGCAGCGTTGAGGGACAGGGGGCGAATGAGCAGTTCTTC; cdr3_aa: CSVEGQGANEQFF